This T cell receptor (beta chain) originates from a study of human T cells and chemical hapten exposure. The time point was: pre-sensitization, week 0. The treatment was: therapeutic diphenylcyclopropenone sensitization with weekly scalp DPC. Participating donors were patients with alopecia, aged 18 to 70 years, considered appropriate candidates for DPC. TCRdb recomputed calls from the RACE reads with MiXCR, one row per CDR3 protein. Among a few hundred thousand distinct CDR3 sequences listed, just under 8% were seen once. Germline V CDR1 and CDR2: SGHRS, YFSETQ. The ends lost 0 bases at V and 2 bases at J; junction bases unmatched: 9. The CDR3 sequence is 18 residues long.

The TCR originated in a man younger than 35 with alopecia areata. Some clones in this sample may be carry-over from other donors' samples. Sequencing was performed on whole blood, taken in connection with sensitization to the hapten diphenylcyclopropenone (DPC). This chain uses TRBV5-1 with TRBJ2-3; TRBD1 matches at 10 bases. CDR3 sequence (DNA): TGCGCCAGCAGCTTGGCCCCGGGACAGGGGAGGCCCACAGATACGCAGTATTTT. This translates into CASSLAPGQGRPTDTQYF.